This T cell receptor beta chain originates from a study of monozygotic twins with inflammatory bowel disease. Each sample's cDNA came from eight separate reactions. Using TCRalpha and TCRbeta cDNA, the researchers carried out two nested PCRs that lasted roughly 16 and 10 cycles. From the 5' RACE reads, TCRdb lists one entry per CDR3 protein and no DNA. In all, the sample yields roughly 330,000 distinct CDR3 sequences. The length of the CDR3 is 15 residues. Germline CDR1 is MDHEN and CDR2 is SYDVKM. Concerning this clonotype itself: Its cognate antigen is unknown.

Broader study findings: IBD patients shared fewer clonotypes with others than healthy twins, especially with disease activity.

This TCR was recovered from a human donor with ulcerative colitis or Crohn's disease, or a healthy co-twin of an affected twin (not recorded which). V and J are TRBV28 and TRBJ1-6; absent DNA, TCRdb's TRBD1 call cannot be checked. Material for sequencing was blood. The CDR3 region is CASSPPVGGNSPLHF.